This T cell receptor beta chain was identified during a study of CD8 T cells in ankylosing spondylitis. 5'-RACE, quantitative and with molecular barcodes, yielded the TCR beta libraries. TCRdb analysed the 5' RACE reads with MiXCR anew, one entry per CDR3 protein. In the table there are 300,000 to 400,000 distinct CDR3 sequences, around 10% of which are singletons. This CDR3 is 13 amino acids long. The germline V gene has CDR1 MNHEY and CDR2 SMNVEV (reference sequence). Study-wide results and caveats: Before this, some motif variants had been reported in reactive arthritis synovial fluid and blood. It was reported that disease-linked clones were significantly enriched in matched ankylosing spondylitis synovial fluid. A TCR beta motif of about eight highly homologous variants seemed to mark ankylosing spondylitis blood.

To note about this clonotype: Its cognate antigen is unknown. A read error may explain this, as a much larger clone is one base away.

The genes are TRBV27 and TRBJ2-6; D not resolved. The sequence derives from a female donor with ankylosing spondylitis or in good health (not recorded which). Sequenced: blood, either unsorted or a sorted T cell fraction (not recorded which). The DNA for the CDR3 is TGTGCCAGCAGTTCTTCCTTGGCCAACGCCCTGACTTTC. Translating gives CASSSSLANALTF.